Below, 22 T cell receptor beta chains from the same sample are listed, as sequenced in a study of T-cell memory formation after mild COVID-19. TCRdb recomputed calls from the 5' RACE reads with MiXCR, one row per CDR3 protein. The repertoire holds 190,000 or so distinct CDR3 sequences, about 20% seen once, with around 23% in the top ten. Material for sequencing was PBMCs or a T cell subset sorted from them (not recorded which). Every receptor here comes from an adult woman who had mild COVID-19 (a few samples of this study predate the infection). Cell type and time point are not known.

The V call is TRBV7-9, the J call TRBJ1-3, with no clear D. V was shortened by 5 bases and J by 8 bases, with 7 bases between the two germline ends. The CDR3 loop spans 11 amino acids. Per the germline V gene, CDR1 is SEHNR and CDR2 is FQNEAQ (reference sequence). CDR3 nucleotide sequence: TGTGCCAGCAGCCCGGCGGACACCATATATTTT. This translates into CASSPADTIYF.

Worth noting for this clonotype: One end of the junction is discordant with germline, which a read error may explain. The chain combines TRBV7-7 with TRBJ2-5; no reliable D call. Germline-derived CDR1 and CDR2 are SSHAT and FNYEAQ (reference sequence). The CDR3 consists of 13 residues. The CDR3: CASSLSSGETQYF. The DNA for the CDR3 is TGTGCTAGCAGCCTCTCCTCTGGGGAGACCCAGTACTTC.

This clonotype has just a few counts. The chain combines TRBV6-2 or TRBV6-3 with TRBJ2-7; 8 positions agree with TRBD2. The CDR3 is 17 residues long. Germline CDR1 and CDR2: MNHEY and SVGEGT. The trim removed 4 bases at V and 6 bases at J, leaving 17 bases unmatched. CDR3 bases: TGTGCCAGCAGTTTTTCCTTCCCCTCGGGGGGGAAAGGCGAGCAGTACTTC. Amino acids: CASSFSFPSGGKGEQYF.

The rearrangement uses TRBV7-6 and TRBJ2-7; unclear D gene. This CDR3 comprises 12 residues. Germline assignment: CDR1 SGHVS and CDR2 FNYEAQ. V lost 9 bases and J lost 3, with 12 bases in between. The CDR3 here is CARGVEIYEQYF. The CDR3 region has the DNA TGTGCCAGAGGCGTGGAAATCTACGAGCAGTACTTC.

The chain is built from TRBV6-1 and TRBJ2-7, with TRBD2 matching 11 bases. Trimming cost V 3 bases and J 4 bases; bases outside gene matches: 8. Germline V gene sequence: CDR1 MNHNS, CDR2 SASEGT. The CDR3 totals 16 residues. The CDR3 loop reads CASSEETSGTTYEQYF. The CDR3 coding sequence is TGTGCCAGCAGTGAGGAGACTAGCGGGACGACGTACGAGCAGTACTTC.

This clonotype was detected ten times or more. The chain carries TRBV7-6 and TRBJ1-1, with 7 bases identical to TRBD1. Per the germline V gene, CDR1 is SGHVS and CDR2 is FNYEAQ. The CDR3 consists of 14 residues. Trimming removed 5 bases from V and 6 bases from J; junction bases left unmatched: 9. The CDR3, as DNA: TGTGCCAGCAGCCCAAGCCGCCAGGGGGCTGAAGCTTTCTTT. Translation gives CASSPSRQGAEAFF.

The gene calls are TRBV15 and TRBJ1-1; D is uncertain. CDR3 length: 13 amino acids. V lost 3 bases and J lost 1, with 6 bases in between. The germline V gene encodes CDR1 LNHNV and CDR2 YYDKDF (reference sequence). CDR3 sequence: CATSSGRNTEAFF. The CDR3 bases are TGTGCCACCAGCAGTGGGCGGAACACTGAAGCTTTCTTT.

The chain has TRBV6-5 and TRBJ2-7, with 7 bases lining up with TRBD2. Germline CDR1 MNHEY, CDR2 SVGAGI. The V segment lost 8 bases and the J segment 4 bases; nucleotides outside the gene matches: 2. The CDR3 has 11 residues. The CDR3 loop reads CASWEGYEQYF. CDR3 coding DNA: TGTGCCAGCTGGGAGGGGTACGAGCAGTACTTC.

This clonotype was observed a few times. V is TRBV5-6 and J is TRBJ2-3, with D possibly matching TRBD2 (6 bases). The germline V gene has CDR1 SGHDT and CDR2 YYEEEE. This CDR3 has 15 amino acids. V was pared by 4 bases and J by 4 bases, with 16 bases between. The CDR3 coding sequence is TGTGCCAGCAGCATCAACGGGGGACCCCCAGATACGCAGTATTTT. It yields the protein CASSINGGPPDTQYF.

This clonotype was observed a few times. This chain joins TRBV9 and TRBJ1-4; TRBD1 matches 10 bases. The CDR3 totals 15 residues. The V and J ends lost 3 bases and 9 bases, in that order; junction bases with no gene match: 8. Germline V lookup: CDR1 SGDLS, CDR2 YYNGEE. The CDR3 coding sequence is TGTGCCAGCAGCGACGGACAGGGGGATGTTAAAAAACTGTTTTTT. Translated: CASSDGQGDVKKLFF.

Ten or more counts support this clonotype. The CDR3 region is CASSFGTGTYEQYF. The CDR3 bases are TGTGCCAGCAGCTTCGGGACGGGGACCTACGAGCAGTACTTC. The chain is built from TRBV5-6 and TRBJ2-7; perhaps D is TRBD1 or TRBD2 (5 bases each). Trimming removed 2 bases from V and 2 bases from J, with 11 bases in between. This CDR3 spans 14 amino acids. Per the germline V gene, CDR1 is SGHDT and CDR2 is YYEEEE.

This clonotype was seen only a few times. The chain uses TRBV25-1 and TRBJ2-7; 7 bases fit TRBD2. The V gene end was trimmed by 5 bases and the J gene end by 4 bases; junction bases not matched to a gene: 5. The germline gives CDR1 MGHDK, CDR2 SYGVNS. The CDR3 consists of 13 residues. The CDR3 loop is CASSYSGKYEQYF. CDR3 coding DNA: TGTGCCAGCAGTTACAGCGGGAAATACGAGCAGTACTTC.

The CDR3 reads CASSVAGGPTGELFF. CDR3 DNA sequence: TGTGCCAGCAGCGTAGCGGGGGGGCCCACCGGGGAGCTGTTTTTT. This rearrangement joins TRBV5-4 to TRBJ2-2; TRBD2 matches 11 bases. CDR3 length: 15 residues. Germline CDR1 SGHNT, CDR2 YYREEE (reference sequence). Trimming cost V 4 bases and J 4 bases; bases outside gene matches: 3.

The chain recombines TRBV15 with TRBJ2-7, with a tentative D call TRBD2 (5 bases). This CDR3 comprises 13 residues. The V gene's germline CDR1 is LNHNV and CDR2 YYDKDF (reference sequence). Deletions cut 6 bases from V and 0 bases from J, with 9 bases between. CDR3 residues: CATREGSSYEQYF. DNA of the CDR3: TGTGCCACCAGGGAAGGGAGCTCCTACGAGCAGTACTTC.

The genes are TRBV7-3 and TRBJ2-6, with D tentatively TRBD2 (6 bases). This CDR3 has 17 residues. V was shortened by 5 bases and J by 4 bases, with 18 bases between the two germline ends. CDR1 is SGHTA, CDR2 FQGTGA, per germline. CDR3 in amino acids: CASSLRDSLIGANVLTF. CDR3 bases: TGTGCCAGCAGCCTCCGGGACTCTCTCATCGGGGCCAACGTCCTGACTTTC.

The chain couples TRBV30 to TRBJ2-7, with 7 positions matching TRBD1. The CDR3 has 13 amino acids. Germline values: CDR1 GTSNPN, CDR2 SVGIG (reference sequence). Trimming took 0 bases from V and 5 from J; bases not matched to a gene: 4. In DNA, the CDR3 is TGTGCCTGGAGTGTACAGGGGACGAACGAGCAGTACTTC. Translation gives CAWSVQGTNEQYF.

This clonotype was seen a few times. The J gene is TRBJ2-1, the V gene TRBV11-3; 12 positions match TRBD2. With V trimmed by 5 bases and J by 2 bases, 7 bases remained unmatched. CDR3 size: 17 residues. Looked up from germline, CDR1 is SGHNT and CDR2 is YENEEA. The CDR3 bases are TGTGCCAGCAGCCCATTACTAGCGGGAGGAGCCTACAATGAGCAGTTCTTC. Residues: CASSPLLAGGAYNEQFF.

This chain uses TRBV4-2 with TRBJ2-7; D possibly matches TRBD1 or TRBD2 (5 bases each). Germline CDR1 LGHNA, CDR2 YNFKEQ. Trimming cost V 0 bases and J 2 bases, with 8 bases left between them. The CDR3 totals 14 residues. The CDR3 protein is CASSQDGTAYEQYF. As DNA, the CDR3 is TGTGCCAGCAGCCAAGATGGGACGGCCTACGAGCAGTACTTC.

This clonotype was seen once. The chain has TRBV7-6 and TRBJ2-2; 8 nucleotides match TRBD1. The germline V gene encodes CDR1 SGHVS and CDR2 FNYEAQ. The J segment lost 4 bases and the V segment lost 1 base, leaving 5 bases of the junction unmatched. The CDR3 has 16 amino acids. As DNA, the CDR3 is TGTGCCAGCAGCTTAGGAGGACAGGGAGTCACCGGGGAGCTGTTTTTT. Protein sequence: CASSLGGQGVTGELFF.

CDR3: CSASDWAGGTYRTDTQYF. For the CDR3, the DNA is TGCAGTGCTAGCGATTGGGCGGGGGGGACCTACCGCACAGATACGCAGTATTTT. The V call is TRBV20-1, the J call TRBJ2-3; 9 bases fit TRBD2. After removal of 3 bases from V and 1 base from J, the junction contained 14 bases not matched to a gene. Germline V CDR1 and CDR2: DFQATT, SNEGSKA (reference sequence). The CDR3 has 18 residues.

This clonotype was found a few times. The rearrangement joins TRBV29-1 to TRBJ1-2, with D tentatively TRBD1 (6 bases). In germline, CDR1 is SQVTM, CDR2 ANQGSEA. The CDR3 is 13 amino acids. Deletions cut 2 bases from V and 5 bases from J, with 12 bases between. CDR3 in amino acids: CSVEWGLGYGYTF. The DNA for the CDR3 is TGCAGCGTTGAATGGGGGCTAGGGTATGGCTACACCTTC.

In its sample, this clonotype was seen a few times. The J gene is TRBJ2-1, the V gene TRBV19, with D possibly TRBD1 on 6 matching bases. V was cut by 4 bases and J by 0 bases, with 7 bases left in between. CDR3 size: 14 residues. Per germline, CDR1 LNHDA and CDR2 SQIVND (reference sequence). This chain's CDR3 is CASSKGGSYNEQFF. CDR3 bases: TGTGCCAGTAGTAAAGGGGGCTCCTACAATGAGCAGTTCTTC.